The clone carrying this TCR beta chain was observed a handful of times. The antigen is unknown. Other DNA sequences in this sample translate to the same CDR3. Germline CDR1 reads KGHSH; CDR2 reads LQKENI. This CDR3 contains 11 residues. Unmatched junction bases numbered 3, after V lost 6 bases and J lost 8 bases. Data came from immunoSEQ multiplex PCR; TCRdb stores just in-frame clones and leaves some out. The table has about 61,000 clones, 70% to 90% seen once. The data are from a study of lymphopenia after photon versus proton radiotherapy. General study results and limits: Under photons, naive T cells and diversity fell while effector/memory populations rose. Larger post-nadir TCR diversity loss correlated inversely with survival in deceased patients. After the lymphocyte nadir, photon-treated repertoires showed oligoclonal expansion, especially of CD8+ Temra cells.

This specimen was peripheral blood, taken from a patient treated with photon-based radiotherapy. The rearrangement uses TRBV18 and TRBJ1-2; 7 bases line up with TRBD1. The sequence came from a man in his forties with gastric cancer. This chain's CDR3 is CASSTGDGYTF. The DNA of the CDR3 is TGTGCCAGCTCTACAGGGGACGGCTACACCTTC. The full variable domain, completed using reference TRBV18 and TRBJ1-2, is NAGVMQNPRHLVRRRGQEARLRCSPMKGHSHVYWYRQLPEEGLKFMVYLQKENIIDESGMPKERFSAEFPKEGPSILRIQQVVRGDSAAYFCASSTGDGYTFGSGTRLTVV.